Below, 2 T cell receptor beta chains from the same sample are listed, as sequenced in a study of technical replicates of blood from several donors. The table came from immunoSEQ multiplex PCR; TCRdb's copy has only in-frame clones and leaves some out. The sample records over 50,000 clones, 97% being singletons. The sample consisted of T cells isolated from PBMCs. Source of these receptors: a human donor in good health.

This clone was detected only once. The chain uses TRBV30 and TRBJ1-2; 7 nucleotides line up with TRBD1. CDR1 is GTSNPN and CDR2 is SVGIG in the germline V gene (reference sequence). The length of the CDR3 is 17 residues. With V trimmed by 1 base and J by 2 bases, 13 bases remained unmatched. The CDR3 protein is CAWSALSGQRLNYGYTF. In nucleotides, the CDR3 is TGTGCCTGGAGTGCCCTCTCGGGACAGAGACTAAACTATGGCTACACCTTC. The full variable domain, in which reference TRBV30 and TRBJ1-2 provide the parts outside the CDR3, is SQTIHQWPATLVQPVGSPLSLECTVEGTSNPNLYWYRQAAGRGLQLLFYSVGIGQISSEVPQNLSASRPQDRQFILSSKKLLLSDSGFYLCAWSALSGQRLNYGYTFGSGTRLTVV.

The chain couples TRBV2 to TRBJ2-5, with 7 bases lining up with TRBD2. V shed 4 bases and J 10 bases; nucleotides not matched to a gene: 3. The germline gives CDR1 SNHLY, CDR2 FYNNEI. The CDR3 is 11 amino acids. The CDR3 reads CASSVSGDQYF. The CDR3 nucleotides are TGTGCCAGCAGTGTAAGCGGGGACCAGTACTTC.